This note documents a single T cell receptor (beta chain) sequence. Its antigen is not known. Clones were sequenced by immunoSEQ multiplex PCR, and TCRdb holds only the in-frame ones, with some missing. The table lists approximately 160,000 clones, around 85% of them singletons. These data are taken from a study of cytomegalovirus exposure and HLA in healthy donors. There are 13 residues in the CDR3. Germline loops: CDR1 KGHSH, CDR2 LQKENI. V lost 4 bases and J lost 6; bases outside the gene matches: 2. Study-level points and caveats: Reported performance of the classifier showed diagnosis of cytomegalovirus status with high specificity and sensitivity. Most sequenced TCRs were rare (though some public TCRs occurred in many donors). In vitro assays verified that three CMV-associated chains recognized CMV antigens specifically.

The V and J genes are TRBV18 and TRBJ1-1; 10 bases are shared with TRBD1. This receptor was taken from a man aged 30-40 years in good health and CMV-seropositive. The sequenced material came from PBMCs. This CDR3 reads CASSRGQGAEAFF. The CDR3 DNA follows: TGTGCCAGCTCACGAGGACAGGGGGCTGAAGCTTTCTTT.